This entry features one T cell receptor beta chain sequence. This entry is derived from a study of blood T cell repertoires in COVID-19. Study-level background: COVID-19 samples collected from the United States, Italy and Spain covered acute and convalescent phases. The cDNA or gDNA used as material had been derived from T cells, B-cell-depleted T cells, or PBMCs.

The ends lost 5 bases at V and 4 bases at J; junction bases unmatched: 10. From germline, CDR1 is LNHDA and CDR2 SQIVND (reference sequence). This CDR3 region has 16 residues. Here immunoSEQ multiplex PCR was the method, and the copy in TCRdb shows in-frame clones only, minus some. In the table there are roughly 150,000 clones, more than 80% of which are singletons. The chain has TRBV19 and TRBJ1-5; TRBD1 agrees at 8 bases. The receptor comes from a woman in her 40s with acute or convalescent COVID-19. The material sequenced was peripheral blood. The chain's CDR3 is CASSGDRGAINQPQHF. The CDR3 DNA reads as TGTGCCAGTAGTGGTGACAGGGGCGCGATTAATCAGCCCCAGCATTTT.